This T cell receptor beta chain was retrieved from a study of blood T cell repertoires in COVID-19. Germline CDR1 and CDR2: MNHEY and SVGAGI. This CDR3 has 14 amino acids. Trimming left V 4 bases short and J 5 bases short, with 15 bases between. How the authors handled the data: Scientists estimated how many nucleated cells there were by amplifying reference gene primers. Using immunoSEQ multiplex PCR, the repertoire was profiled, and TCRdb retains in-frame clones only, with some absent. V and J calls and clone size are as listed in that table; D and trimming were resolved from the DNA. The sample shows about 260,000 clones, roughly 87% of them seen only once.

J is TRBJ2-7 and V is TRBV6-5, with unresolved D. This clonotype was obtained from a human donor in a cohort sampled during active COVID-19. The sample comprised peripheral blood. Here the CDR3 DNA reads TGTGCCAGCAGTTCCCTTTCCGGTCGCGACGAGCAGTACTTC. It is translated as CASSSLSGRDEQYF.